This is a list of T cell receptor beta chains from one sample in a study of T cells after yellow fever vaccination. TCRdb reprocessed the 5' RACE reads with MiXCR, giving one entry per CDR3 protein. The table lists 500,000 to 650,000 distinct CDR3 sequences, 12% of them singletons. The sample in question was PBMCs, obtained on the day of the yellow fever booster vaccination. The receptors derive from a man aged 25 to 45 who received the YFV17D yellow fever vaccine. Both conserved end residues are part of each CDR3.

j_call v_call cdr3_length cdr3_aa
TRBJ2-2 TRBV11-2 18 CASSLDASGSYGSGELFF
TRBJ2-7 TRBV7-2 14 CASSLLGKGGEQYF
TRBJ2-7 TRBV7-9 13 CASSKLRGGEQYF
TRBJ2-5 TRBV5-1 13 CATGGQGRETQYF
TRBJ2-7 TRBV10-3 12 CAIGESSYEQYF
TRBJ2-7 TRBV18 12 CASSKDRAEQYF
TRBJ2-3 TRBV20-1 15 CSAISRVSSTDTQYF
TRBJ1-6 TRBV28 13 CASSFGNNSPLHF
TRBJ2-7 TRBV3-1 14 CASSQQPQVDEQYF
TRBJ2-7 TRBV7-2 13 CASSLGGGQRVHF
TRBJ2-2 TRBV30 13 CAWTQTSSGELFF
TRBJ2-4 TRBV12-3/TRBV12-4 14 CASRIVGKTGIQYF
TRBJ1-3 TRBV20-1 15 CSASGTLSSGNTIYF
TRBJ2-3 TRBV5-1 15 CASGRGPIGTDTQYF
TRBJ2-7 TRBV7-2 14 CASTPYRESYEQYF
TRBJ2-7 TRBV20-1 15 CSASIRGGGFDEQYF
TRBJ1-2 TRBV20-1 13 CSATRDTNYGYTF
TRBJ2-7 TRBV7-2 13 CASSQTWGYEQYF
TRBJ2-7 TRBV25-1 16 CASSDTSARSSYEQYF
TRBJ2-5 TRBV29-1 13 CSVGLAGGETQYF
TRBJ2-2 TRBV7-8 16 CASRQGRGRRTGELFF
TRBJ2-3 TRBV5-1 19 CASSLPRLAGASSTDTQYF
TRBJ2-5 TRBV7-9 16 CASSRRGTGGQETQYF
TRBJ1-5 TRBV5-1 17 CASSLAGVGIGNQPQHF
TRBJ2-5 TRBV20-1 14 CSANQRSAQETQYF
TRBJ2-7 TRBV7-9 13 CASSPRGKYEQYF
TRBJ2-1 TRBV7-9 15 CASSFSQGHYNEQFF
TRBJ1-3 TRBV20-1 14 CSARGQSAGNTIYF
TRBJ2-3 TRBV5-1 14 CASSRTAGTDTQYF
TRBJ1-3 TRBV28 15 CASSHTGARGNTIYF
TRBJ2-2 TRBV4-3 16 CASSQEASGNTGELFF
TRBJ2-2 TRBV5-1 16 CASSIGAGGRTGELFF
TRBJ2-5 TRBV10-3 18 CAISESGAYSGRLETQYF
TRBJ2-3 TRBV5-4 15 CASSLYGGPTDTQYF
TRBJ1-2 TRBV28 15 CASSYSDRVDYGYTF
TRBJ2-1 TRBV29-1 13 CSAAGDQYNEQFF
TRBJ1-4 TRBV28 15 CASRPTGQGNEKLFF
TRBJ2-3 TRBV5-1 15 CASSHDRASTDTQYF